These 10 T cell receptor beta chains share one sample of origin, sequenced in a study of graft-versus-host responses after intestinal transplantation. Only in-frame clones appear in the TCRdb table, and some are missing; sequencing was by immunoSEQ multiplex PCR. The table records approximately 75,000 clones, around 91% of them present only once. For these TCRs, the target antigens are not known. Sample: unstimulated CD8+ T cells sorted from spleen or lymph node cells, taken before transplant. The origin of the receptors is a human donor who was the organ donor for an intestinal transplant.

The chain has TRBV28 and TRBJ1-5, with 8 nucleotides matching TRBD1. CDR3 length: 17 residues. Trimming took 7 bases from V and 6 from J; bases not matched to a gene: 17. Per germline, CDR1 MDHEN and CDR2 SYDVKM. CDR3 DNA sequence: TGTGCCAGCAACCTTGACCGGTCAGGGGGCGGAAGTCAGCCCCAGCATTTT. It codes for CASNLDRSGGGSQPQHF. Full variable domain (remainder filled in from reference TRBV28 and TRBJ1-5): DVKVTQSSRYLVKRTGEKVFLECVQDMDHENMFWYRQDPGLGLRLIYFSYDVKMKEKGDIPEGYSVSREKKERFSLILESASTNQTSMYLCASNLDRSGGGSQPQHFGDGTRLSIL.

V is TRBV6-1 and J is TRBJ1-6; TRBD1 matches at 8 bases. Germline CDR1 reads MNHNS; CDR2 reads SASEGT. The V segment lost 8 bases and the J segment 4 bases; nucleotides outside the gene matches: 7. CDR3 length: 15 amino acids. The CDR3 here is CASLDRGLYNSPLHF. CDR3 bases: TGTGCCAGCCTCGACAGGGGCCTATATAATTCACCCCTCCACTTT.

Only a few counts were recorded for this clone. The V call is TRBV28, the J call TRBJ2-4; 7 nucleotides line up with TRBD1. This CDR3 comprises 17 residues. The germline V gene encodes CDR1 MDHEN and CDR2 SYDVKM. Trimming removed 6 bases from V and 4 bases from J; junction bases left unmatched: 15. The CDR3 bases are TGTGCCAGCAGCCCAAATCTCGAGGGGGCACGTAAAAACATTCAGTACTTC. It specifies CASSPNLEGARKNIQYF. Supplemented by reference TRBV28 and TRBJ2-4, the full variable domain reads DVKVTQSSRYLVKRTGEKVFLECVQDMDHENMFWYRQDPGLGLRLIYFSYDVKMKEKGDIPEGYSVSREKKERFSLILESASTNQTSMYLCASSPNLEGARKNIQYFGAGTRLSVL.

V usage is TRBV4-1 and J usage is TRBJ2-5, with 7 nucleotides matching TRBD2. Germline V lookup: CDR1 MGHRA, CDR2 YSYEKL. CDR3 length: 17 amino acids. The junction had 11 bases not matched to a gene; V was cut back by 2 bases and J by 2 bases. The CDR3 DNA follows: TGCGCCAGCAGCCAAATTGGCGCGGGGGTGGCACAAGAGACCCAGTACTTC. Its translation: CASSQIGAGVAQETQYF.

The rearrangement joins TRBV6-6 to TRBJ1-1; D not certain. Looked up from germline, CDR1 is MNHNY and CDR2 is SVGAGI (reference sequence). V lost 5 bases and J 0 bases, leaving 4 bases between the germline ends. The CDR3 sequence is 12 residues long. This CDR3 is CASSRVNTEAFF. For the CDR3, the DNA is TGTGCCAGCAGTAGAGTGAACACTGAAGCTTTCTTT.

The rearrangement uses TRBV7-9 and TRBJ1-1; 7 positions match TRBD1. Germline CDR1 and CDR2: SEHNR and FQNEAQ (reference sequence). After removal of 5 bases from V and 0 bases from J, the junction contained 6 bases not matched to a gene. This CDR3 is built from 15 residues. This chain's CDR3 is CASSPRQGMNTEAFF. In nucleotides, the CDR3 is TGTGCCAGCAGCCCCCGACAGGGAATGAACACTGAAGCTTTCTTT.

The genes are TRBV7-2 and TRBJ2-3; no definite D call. V was cut by 5 bases and J by 0 bases, with 12 bases left in between. Germline V gene sequence: CDR1 SGHTA, CDR2 FQGNSA. The CDR3 is 15 residues long. CDR3: CASSRISLSTDTQYF. DNA of the CDR3: TGTGCCAGCAGCCGTATTTCGCTAAGCACAGATACGCAGTATTTT. Supplemented by reference TRBV7-2 and TRBJ2-3, the full variable domain reads GAGVSQSPSNKVTEKGKDVELRCDPISGHTALYWYRQSLGQGLEFLIYFQGNSAPDKSGLPSDRFSAERTGGSVSTLTIQRTQQEDSAVYLCASSRISLSTDTQYFGPGTRLTVL.

The rearrangement links TRBV15 to TRBJ2-6; perhaps TRBD1 as D (5 bases). The CDR3 is made up of 16 amino acids. Per germline, CDR1 LNHNV and CDR2 YYDKDF (reference sequence). V lost 0 bases to trimming and J lost 1 base, with 7 bases between them. The CDR3 reads CATSRDRGSGANVLTF. CDR3 DNA: TGTGCCACCAGCAGAGATAGGGGATCTGGGGCCAACGTCCTGACTTTC.

The V gene is TRBV7-6, the J gene TRBJ1-3; D unresolved. Per the germline V gene, CDR1 is SGHVS and CDR2 is FNYEAQ. This CDR3 is built from 14 residues. V was clipped by 5 bases and J by 2 bases, with 10 bases between them. The CDR3 coding sequence is TGTGCCAGCAGCCCGAACGAGGCTGGAAACACCATATATTTT. Translation: CASSPNEAGNTIYF.

The J gene is TRBJ1-2, the V gene TRBV6-5, with 8 bases that match TRBD1. This CDR3 is 14 amino acids long. From germline, CDR1 is MNHEY and CDR2 SVGAGI. With V trimmed by 5 bases and J by 6 bases, 8 bases remained unmatched. The CDR3 reads CASSRPDRENGYTF. Here the CDR3 DNA reads TGTGCCAGCAGTAGACCGGACAGGGAAAATGGCTACACCTTC.